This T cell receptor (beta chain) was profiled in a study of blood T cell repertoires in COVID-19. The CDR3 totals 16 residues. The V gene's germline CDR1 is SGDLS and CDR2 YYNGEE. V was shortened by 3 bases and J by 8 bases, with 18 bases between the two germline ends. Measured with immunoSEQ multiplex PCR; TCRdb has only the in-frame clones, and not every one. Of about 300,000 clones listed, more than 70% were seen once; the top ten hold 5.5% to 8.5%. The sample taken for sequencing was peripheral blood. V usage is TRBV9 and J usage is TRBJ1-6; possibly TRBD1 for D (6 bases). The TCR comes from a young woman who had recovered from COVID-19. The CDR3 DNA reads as TGTGCCAGCAGCGGAGGGGGTGTACCCCTCGATTCACCCCTCCACTTT. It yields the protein CASSGGGVPLDSPLHF.